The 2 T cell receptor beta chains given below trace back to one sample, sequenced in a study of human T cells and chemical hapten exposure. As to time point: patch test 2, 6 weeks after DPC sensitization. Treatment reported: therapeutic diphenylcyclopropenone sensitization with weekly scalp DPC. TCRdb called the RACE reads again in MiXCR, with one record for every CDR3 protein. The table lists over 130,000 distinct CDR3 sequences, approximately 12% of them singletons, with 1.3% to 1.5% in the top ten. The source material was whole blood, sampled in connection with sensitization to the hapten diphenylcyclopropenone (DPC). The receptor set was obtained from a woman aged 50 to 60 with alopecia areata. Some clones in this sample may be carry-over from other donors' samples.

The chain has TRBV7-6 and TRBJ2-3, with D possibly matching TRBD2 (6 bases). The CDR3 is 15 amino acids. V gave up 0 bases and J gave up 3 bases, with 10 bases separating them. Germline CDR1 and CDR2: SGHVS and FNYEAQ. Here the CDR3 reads CASSLAGGVTDTQYF. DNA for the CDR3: TGTGCCAGCAGCTTAGCGGGAGGCGTAACAGATACGCAGTATTTT.

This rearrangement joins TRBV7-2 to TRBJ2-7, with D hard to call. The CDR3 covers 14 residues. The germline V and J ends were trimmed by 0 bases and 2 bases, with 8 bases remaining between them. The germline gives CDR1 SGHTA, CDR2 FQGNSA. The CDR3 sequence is CASSLARSPYEQYF. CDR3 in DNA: TGTGCCAGCAGCTTAGCGCGTAGTCCCTACGAGCAGTACTTC. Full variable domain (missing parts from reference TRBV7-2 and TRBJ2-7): GAGVSQSPSNKVTEKGKDVELRCDPISGHTALYWYRQSLGQGLEFLIYFQGNSAPDKSGLPSDRFSAERTGGSVSTLTIQRTQQEDSAVYLCASSLARSPYEQYFGPGTRLTVT.